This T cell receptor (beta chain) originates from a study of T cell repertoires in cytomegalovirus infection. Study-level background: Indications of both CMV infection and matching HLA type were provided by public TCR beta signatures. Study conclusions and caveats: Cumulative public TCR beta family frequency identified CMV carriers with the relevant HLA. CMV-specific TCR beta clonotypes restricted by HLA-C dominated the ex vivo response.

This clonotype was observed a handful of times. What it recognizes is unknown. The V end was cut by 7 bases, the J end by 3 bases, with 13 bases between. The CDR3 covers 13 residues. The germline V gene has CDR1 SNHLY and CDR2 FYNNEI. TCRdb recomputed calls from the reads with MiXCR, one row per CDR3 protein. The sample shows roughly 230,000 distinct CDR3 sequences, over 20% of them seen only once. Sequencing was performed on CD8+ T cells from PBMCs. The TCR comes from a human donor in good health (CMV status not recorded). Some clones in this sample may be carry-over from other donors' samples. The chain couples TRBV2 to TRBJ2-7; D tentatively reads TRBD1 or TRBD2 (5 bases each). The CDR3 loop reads CASNGGSDYEQYF. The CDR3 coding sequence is TGTGCCAGCAATGGGGGATCGGACTACGAGCAGTACTTC.